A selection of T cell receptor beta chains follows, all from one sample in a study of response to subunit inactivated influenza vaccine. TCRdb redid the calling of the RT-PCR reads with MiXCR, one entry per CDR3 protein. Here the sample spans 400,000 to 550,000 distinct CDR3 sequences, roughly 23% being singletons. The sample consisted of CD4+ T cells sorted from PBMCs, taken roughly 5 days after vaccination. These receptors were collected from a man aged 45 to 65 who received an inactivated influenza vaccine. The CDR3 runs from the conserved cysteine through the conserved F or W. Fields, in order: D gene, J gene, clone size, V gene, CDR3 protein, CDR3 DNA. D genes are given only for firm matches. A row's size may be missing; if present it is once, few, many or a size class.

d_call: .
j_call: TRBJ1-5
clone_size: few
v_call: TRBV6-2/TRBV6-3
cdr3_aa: CASSSRAGNQPQHF
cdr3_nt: TGTGCCAGCAGCTCCCGGGCAGGCAATCAGCCCCAGCATTTT

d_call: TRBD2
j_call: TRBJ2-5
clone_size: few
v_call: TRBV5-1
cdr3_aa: CASRTSGKNQETQYF
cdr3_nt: TGCGCCAGCAGGACTAGCGGAAAGAACCAAGAGACCCAGTACTTC

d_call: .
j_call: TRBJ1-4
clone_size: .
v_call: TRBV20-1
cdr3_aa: CSARGRAYNEKLFF
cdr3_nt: TGCAGTGCTAGAGGGAGGGCTTATAATGAAAAACTGTTTTTT

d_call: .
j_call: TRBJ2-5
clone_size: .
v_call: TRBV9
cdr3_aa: CASSVSVGQQETQYF
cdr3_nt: TGTGCCAGCAGCGTATCAGTCGGGCAGCAAGAGACCCAGTACTTC

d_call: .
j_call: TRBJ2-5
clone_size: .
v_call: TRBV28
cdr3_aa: CASSLLPNYRETQYF
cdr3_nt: TGTGCCAGCAGTTTACTCCCCAATTATCGGGAGACCCAGTACTTC

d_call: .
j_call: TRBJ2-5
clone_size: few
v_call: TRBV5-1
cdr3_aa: CASSSALRGAQETQYF
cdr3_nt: TGCGCCAGCAGCTCCGCTCTAAGGGGGGCACAAGAGACCCAGTACTTC

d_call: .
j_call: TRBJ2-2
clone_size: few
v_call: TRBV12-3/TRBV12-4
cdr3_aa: CASRLTGPPGELFF
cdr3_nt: TGTGCCAGCAGACTCACAGGGCCCCCGGGGGAGCTGTTTTTT

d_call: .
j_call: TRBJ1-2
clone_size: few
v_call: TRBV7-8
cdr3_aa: CASSVRDHYTF
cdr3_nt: TGTGCCAGCAGCGTCCGGGACCACTACACCTTC

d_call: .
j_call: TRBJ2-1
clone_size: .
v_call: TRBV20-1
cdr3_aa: CSATIADSYNEQFF
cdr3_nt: TGCAGTGCAACCATAGCGGACTCCTACAATGAGCAGTTCTTC

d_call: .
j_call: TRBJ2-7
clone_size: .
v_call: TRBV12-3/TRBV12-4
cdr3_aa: CASSLEAYEQYF
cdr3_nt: TGTGCCAGCAGTTTGGAGGCCTACGAGCAGTACTTC

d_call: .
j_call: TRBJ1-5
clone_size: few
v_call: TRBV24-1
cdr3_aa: CATSDRMYRVNQPQHF
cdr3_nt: TGTGCCACCAGTGATCGAATGTACAGGGTTAATCAGCCCCAGCATTTT

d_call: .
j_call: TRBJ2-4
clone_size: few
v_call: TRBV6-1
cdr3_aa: CASSEDAGRQNIQYF
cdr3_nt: TGTGCCAGCAGTGAAGACGCCGGACGTCAAAACATTCAGTACTTC

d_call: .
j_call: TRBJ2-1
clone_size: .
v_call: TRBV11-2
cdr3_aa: CASSLDHGKSSYNEQFF
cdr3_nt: TGTGCCAGCAGCTTAGACCACGGGAAGAGCTCCTACAATGAGCAGTTCTTC

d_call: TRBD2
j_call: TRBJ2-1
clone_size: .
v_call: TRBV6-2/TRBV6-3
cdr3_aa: CASRSGSENEQFF
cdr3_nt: TGTGCCAGCAGAAGCGGGAGCGAGAATGAGCAGTTCTTC

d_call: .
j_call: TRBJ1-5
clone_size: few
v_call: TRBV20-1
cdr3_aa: CSAREPRGNQPQHF
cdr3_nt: TGCAGTGCTAGAGAACCCAGGGGCAATCAGCCCCAGCATTTT

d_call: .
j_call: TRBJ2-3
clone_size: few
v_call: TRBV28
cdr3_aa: CASTLAAGTTDTQYF
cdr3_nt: TGTGCCAGCACCTTAGCGGCGGGGACCACAGATACGCAGTATTTT

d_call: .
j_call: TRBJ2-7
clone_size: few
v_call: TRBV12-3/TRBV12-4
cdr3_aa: CASSFRVSSYEQYF
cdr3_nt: TGTGCCAGCAGTTTTCGCGTGAGCTCCTACGAGCAGTACTTC

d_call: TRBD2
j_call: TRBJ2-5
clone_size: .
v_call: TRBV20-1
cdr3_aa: CSAQAASGLQETQYF
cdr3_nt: TGCAGTGCGCAGGCGGCTAGCGGGCTCCAAGAGACCCAGTACTTC

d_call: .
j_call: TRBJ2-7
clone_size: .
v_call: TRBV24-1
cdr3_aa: CATSHPGAWEQYF
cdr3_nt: TGTGCCACCAGTCATCCAGGGGCCTGGGAGCAGTACTTC

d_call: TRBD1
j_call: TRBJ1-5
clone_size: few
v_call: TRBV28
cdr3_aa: CASSFEGGGRGNQPQHF
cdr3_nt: TGTGCCAGCAGTTTTGAGGGAGGGGGCAGGGGCAATCAGCCCCAGCATTTT

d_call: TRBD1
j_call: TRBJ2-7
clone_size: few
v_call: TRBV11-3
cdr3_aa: CASSPRDRPHEQYF
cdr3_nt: TGTGCCAGCAGCCCCCGGGACAGGCCCCACGAGCAGTACTTC

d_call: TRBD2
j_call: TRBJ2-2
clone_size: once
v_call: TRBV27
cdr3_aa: CASRESGGAPGELFF
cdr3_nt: TGTGCCAGCAGGGAGAGCGGGGGGGCTCCCGGGGAGCTGTTTTTT

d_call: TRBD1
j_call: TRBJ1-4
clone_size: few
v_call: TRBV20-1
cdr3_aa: CSAWTGYEKLFF
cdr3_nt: TGCAGTGCTTGGACAGGGTATGAAAAACTGTTTTTT

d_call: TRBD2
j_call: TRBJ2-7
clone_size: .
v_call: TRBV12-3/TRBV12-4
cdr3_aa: CASSFSGGPYEQYF
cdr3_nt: TGTGCCAGCAGCTTTAGCGGGGGACCCTACGAGCAGTACTTC

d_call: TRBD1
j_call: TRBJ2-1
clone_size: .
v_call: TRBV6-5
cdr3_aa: CASSYSNFDAGQGQREQFF
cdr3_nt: TGTGCCAGCAGTTACTCCAACTTTGATGCGGGACAGGGACAGCGGGAGCAGTTCTTC

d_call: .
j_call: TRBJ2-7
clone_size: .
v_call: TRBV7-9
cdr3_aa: CASSFLQGSLSYEQYF
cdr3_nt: TGTGCCAGCAGCTTCCTACAGGGCTCCCTCTCCTACGAGCAGTACTTC

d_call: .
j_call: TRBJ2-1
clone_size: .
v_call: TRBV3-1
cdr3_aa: CASSQVRSHNNEQFF
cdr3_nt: TGTGCCAGCAGCCAAGTTAGGTCCCATAACAATGAGCAGTTCTTC

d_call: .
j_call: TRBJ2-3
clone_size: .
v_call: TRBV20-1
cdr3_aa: CSAGARLTDTQYF
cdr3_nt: TGCAGTGCTGGGGCCCGCCTTACAGATACGCAGTATTTT

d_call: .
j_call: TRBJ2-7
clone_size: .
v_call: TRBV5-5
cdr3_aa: CASSLGAGTGEQYF
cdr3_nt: TGTGCCAGCAGCTTGGGGGCAGGCACGGGGGAGCAGTACTTC

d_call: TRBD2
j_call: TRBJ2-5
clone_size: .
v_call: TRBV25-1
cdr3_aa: CASSGGTRGRTQYF
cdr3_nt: TGTGCCAGCAGTGGGGGGACTAGGGGTCGGACCCAGTACTTC

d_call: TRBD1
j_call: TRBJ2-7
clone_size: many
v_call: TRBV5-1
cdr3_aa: CASSSGQEEYEQYF
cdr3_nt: TGCGCCAGCAGCTCGGGACAGGAAGAATACGAGCAGTACTTC

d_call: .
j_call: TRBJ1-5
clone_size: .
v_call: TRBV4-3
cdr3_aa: CASSQDPTHQPQHF
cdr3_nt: TGCGCCAGCAGCCAAGACCCTACTCATCAGCCCCAGCATTTT

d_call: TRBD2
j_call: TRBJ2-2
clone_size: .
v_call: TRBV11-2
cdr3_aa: CASSYNSGVTGELFF
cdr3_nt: TGTGCCAGCAGCTACAACAGCGGGGTCACCGGGGAGCTGTTTTTT

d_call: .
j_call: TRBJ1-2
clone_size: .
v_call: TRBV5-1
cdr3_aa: CASSFDQNYGYTF
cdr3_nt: TGCGCCAGCAGCTTTGACCAGAACTATGGCTACACCTTC

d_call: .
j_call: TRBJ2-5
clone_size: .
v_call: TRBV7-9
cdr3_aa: CASSFRGDQETQYF
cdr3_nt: TGTGCCAGCAGCTTCAGGGGAGACCAAGAGACCCAGTACTTC

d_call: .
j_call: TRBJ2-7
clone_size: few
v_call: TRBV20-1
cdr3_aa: CSASSGPLYEQYF
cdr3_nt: TGCAGTGCTAGTTCCGGGCCCCTCTACGAGCAGTACTTC

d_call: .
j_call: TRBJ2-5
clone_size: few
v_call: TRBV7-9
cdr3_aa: CASSLSASQETQYF
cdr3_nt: TGTGCCAGCAGCTTATCGGCGAGCCAAGAGACCCAGTACTTC

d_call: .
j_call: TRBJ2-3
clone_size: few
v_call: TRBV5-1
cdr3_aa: CASSPGALSTDTQYF
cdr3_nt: TGCGCCAGCAGCCCAGGGGCCTTAAGCACAGATACGCAGTATTTT

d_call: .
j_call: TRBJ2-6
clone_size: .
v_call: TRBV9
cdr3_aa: CASSVRGHGANVLTF
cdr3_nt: TGTGCCAGCAGCGTTAGAGGGCATGGGGCCAACGTCCTGACTTTC

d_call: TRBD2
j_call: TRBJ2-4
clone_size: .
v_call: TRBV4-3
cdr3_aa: CASSPHRASGGIAKNIQYF
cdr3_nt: TGCGCCAGCAGCCCCCACAGGGCCAGCGGGGGCATAGCCAAAAACATTCAGTACTTC

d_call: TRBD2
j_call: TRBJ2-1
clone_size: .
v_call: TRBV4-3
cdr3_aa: CASSQASGSRFF
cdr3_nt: TGCGCCAGCAGCCAAGCCAGCGGGAGTCGGTTCTTC

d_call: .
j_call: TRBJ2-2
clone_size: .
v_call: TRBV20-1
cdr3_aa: CSARRFTGELFF
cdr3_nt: TGCAGTGCCAGGCGGTTCACCGGGGAGCTGTTTTTT

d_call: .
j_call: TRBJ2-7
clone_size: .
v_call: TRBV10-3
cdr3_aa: CAIRGHTYEQYF
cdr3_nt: TGTGCCATCAGGGGCCATACCTACGAGCAGTACTTC

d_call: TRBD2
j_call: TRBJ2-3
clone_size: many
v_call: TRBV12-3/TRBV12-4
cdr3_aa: CASSSGGLAGGGNF
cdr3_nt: TGTGCCAGCAGTTCAGGGGGACTAGCGGGGGGCGGGAATTTT

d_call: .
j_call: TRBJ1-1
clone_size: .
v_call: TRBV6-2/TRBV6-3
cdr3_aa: CASSISATEAFF
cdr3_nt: TGTGCCAGCAGTATTTCGGCCACTGAAGCTTTCTTT

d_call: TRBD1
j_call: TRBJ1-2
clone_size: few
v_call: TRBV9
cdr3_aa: CASSFQGGKEYGYTF
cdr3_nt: TGTGCCAGCAGCTTCCAGGGGGGGAAGGAATATGGCTACACCTTC

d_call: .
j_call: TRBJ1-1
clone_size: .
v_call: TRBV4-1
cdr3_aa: CASSQGRLGDTEAFF
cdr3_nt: TGCGCCAGCAGCCAGGGGAGGCTAGGAGACACTGAAGCTTTCTTT

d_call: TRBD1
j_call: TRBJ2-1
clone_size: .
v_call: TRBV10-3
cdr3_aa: CAISPTRQGDYNEQFF
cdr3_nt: TGTGCCATCAGCCCGACCCGCCAGGGGGACTACAATGAGCAGTTCTTC

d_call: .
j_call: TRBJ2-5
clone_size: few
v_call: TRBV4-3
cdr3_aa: CASSQEADRFPGAQYF
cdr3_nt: TGCGCCAGCAGCCAAGAGGCGGACAGATTCCCAGGGGCCCAGTACTTC

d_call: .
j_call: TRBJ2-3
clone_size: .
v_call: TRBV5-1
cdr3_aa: CASSRGTSTSTDTQYF
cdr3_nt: TGCGCCAGCAGCAGAGGGACTTCTACAAGCACAGATACGCAGTATTTT

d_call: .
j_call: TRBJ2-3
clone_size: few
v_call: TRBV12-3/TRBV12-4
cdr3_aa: CASSPGGYTQYF
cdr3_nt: TGTGCCAGCAGTCCAGGCGGGTATACGCAGTATTTT

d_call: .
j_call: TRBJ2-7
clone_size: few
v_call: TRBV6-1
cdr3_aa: CASRPDTTSSYEQYF
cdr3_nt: TGTGCCAGCAGACCGGACACGACGAGCTCCTACGAGCAGTACTTC

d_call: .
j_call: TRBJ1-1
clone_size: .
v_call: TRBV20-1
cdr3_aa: CSASLGVNTEAFF
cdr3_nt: TGCAGTGCTAGTTTAGGGGTGAACACTGAAGCTTTCTTT

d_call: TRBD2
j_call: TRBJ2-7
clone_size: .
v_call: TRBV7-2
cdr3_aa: CASSRLWGGEQYF
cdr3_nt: TGTGCCAGCAGCCGCCTCTGGGGGGGCGAGCAGTACTTC

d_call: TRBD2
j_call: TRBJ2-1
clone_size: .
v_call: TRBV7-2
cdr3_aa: CASSPRLAGYNEQFF
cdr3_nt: TGTGCCAGCAGCCCCCGTCTAGCGGGTTACAATGAGCAGTTCTTC

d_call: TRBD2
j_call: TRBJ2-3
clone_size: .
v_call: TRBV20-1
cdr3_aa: CSASQGLVSSGKYTQYF
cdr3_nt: TGCAGTGCTAGCCAGGGGTTGGTGTCTAGCGGGAAGTATACGCAGTATTTT

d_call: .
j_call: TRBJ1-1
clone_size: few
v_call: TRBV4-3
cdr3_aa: CASSQDQRRATEAFF
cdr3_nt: TGCGCCAGCAGCCAAGACCAGCGGAGGGCAACTGAAGCTTTCTTT

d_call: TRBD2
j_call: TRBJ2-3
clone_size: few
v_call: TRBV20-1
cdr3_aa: CSARDLLTSVTDTQYF
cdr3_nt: TGCAGTGCTAGAGATCTGTTAACTAGCGTTACAGATACGCAGTATTTT